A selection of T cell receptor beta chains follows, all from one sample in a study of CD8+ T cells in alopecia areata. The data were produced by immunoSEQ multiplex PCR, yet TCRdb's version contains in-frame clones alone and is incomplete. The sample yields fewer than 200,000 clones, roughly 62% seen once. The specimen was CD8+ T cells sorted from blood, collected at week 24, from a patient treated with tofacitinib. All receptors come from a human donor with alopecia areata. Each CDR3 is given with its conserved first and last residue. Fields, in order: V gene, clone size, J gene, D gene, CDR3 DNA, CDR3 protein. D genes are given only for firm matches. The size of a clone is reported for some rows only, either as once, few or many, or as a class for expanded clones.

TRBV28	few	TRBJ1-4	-	TGTGCCAGCAGTGTATACGAGGGCAGTCGTGAAAAACTGTTTTTT	CASSVYEGSREKLFF
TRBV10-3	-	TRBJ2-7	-	TGTGCCATCATGTCGGGGGACGAGCAGTACTTC	CAIMSGDEQYF
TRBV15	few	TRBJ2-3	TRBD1	TGTGCCACCAGCAGATCGCGGCAGGGGGCGGCCTTTCAGTATTTT	CATSRSRQGAAFQYF
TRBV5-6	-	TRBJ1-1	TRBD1	TGTGCCAGCGGACAGGGAATAACTAGTACTGAAGCTTTCTTT	CASGQGITSTEAFF
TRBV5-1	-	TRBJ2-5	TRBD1	TGCGCCAGCAGCTCCGACAGGGGTATCGAGACCCAGTACTTC	CASSSDRGIETQYF
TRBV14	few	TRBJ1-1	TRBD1	TGTGCCAGCAGCCAATACTGGACAGGAATTTTTGGCACTGAAGCTTTCTTT	CASSQYWTGIFGTEAFF
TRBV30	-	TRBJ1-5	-	TGTGCCTGGAGTGATGCTACTGGCAATCAGCCCCAGCATTTT	CAWSDATGNQPQHF
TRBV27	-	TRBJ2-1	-	TGTGCCAGCAGACACATAAGTGAGCAGTTCTTC	CASRHISEQFF
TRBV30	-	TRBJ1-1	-	TGTGCCTGGATCGGCGTGGGACGCGAGAACACTGAAGCTTTCTTT	CAWIGVGRENTEAFF
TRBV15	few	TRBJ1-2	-	TGTGCCACCAGCAGAGGTCGGGGGCACTATGGCTACACCTTC	CATSRGRGHYGYTF
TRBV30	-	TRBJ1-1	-	TGTGCCGCCCGGGGTTCGGGGGCCGAAGCTTTCTTT	CAARGSGAEAFF
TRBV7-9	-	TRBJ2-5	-	TGTGCCAGCAGCTCTCTAAGGGCAGAGACCCAGTACTTC	CASSSLRAETQYF
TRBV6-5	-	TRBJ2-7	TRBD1	TGTGCCAGTCGGGACAGGAGCTACGAGCAGTACTTC	CASRDRSYEQYF
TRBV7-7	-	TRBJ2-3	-	TGTGCTAGCAGCTCGACTCCCCGTGCAGATACGCAGTATTTT	CASSSTPRADTQYF
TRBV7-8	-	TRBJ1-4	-	TGTGCCAGCAGCCTGATAGGGGCACGGGAAAAACTGTTTTTT	CASSLIGAREKLFF
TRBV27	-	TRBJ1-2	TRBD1	TGTGCCAGCAGTCCACGCGACAGGGTCAGCTATGGCTACACCTTC	CASSPRDRVSYGYTF
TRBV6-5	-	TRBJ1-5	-	TGTGCCAGCAGTGGGCGGGGGGGGAGCAATCAGCCCCAGCATTTT	CASSGRGGSNQPQHF
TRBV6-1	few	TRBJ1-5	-	TGTGCCAGCAGTGAAGCGCCGGGGACGAACCTGCAGCCCCAGCATTTT	CASSEAPGTNLQPQHF
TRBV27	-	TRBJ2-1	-	TGTGCCAGCAACAGTTTATATAAGGGTCCCCCTTACAATGAGCAGTTCTTC	CASNSLYKGPPYNEQFF
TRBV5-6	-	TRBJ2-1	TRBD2	TGTGCCAGCAGCCCAAGCGGGGTCGAGCAGTTCTTC	CASSPSGVEQFF
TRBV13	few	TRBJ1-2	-	TGTGCCAGCAGCGCCCACCCCCCAACAGGGATCTATGGCTACACCTTC	CASSAHPPTGIYGYTF
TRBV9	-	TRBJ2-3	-	TGTGCCAGCACCTCTACGGGGGGCAAAGGGGATACGCAGTATTTT	CASTSTGGKGDTQYF
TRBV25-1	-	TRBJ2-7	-	TGTGCCAGCAGTGAGGTCGCCTACGAGCAGTACTTC	CASSEVAYEQYF